This TCR beta chain was found in a study of cytomegalovirus exposure and HLA in healthy donors. Study observations and caveats: Most likely, a cluster of highly shared sequence variants arose as a sequencing artifact. Apparent HLA restriction characterized most CMV-associated TCR beta chains in a later analysis. Donors were assumed by presence/absence analyses to have roughly uniform sequencing depth.

Germline assignment: CDR1 LGHNA and CDR2 YNFKEQ. V shed 2 bases and J 7 bases; nucleotides not matched to a gene: 8. The CDR3 length is 17 residues. The PCR was carried out with 60 Vbeta primers and 13 Jbeta primers. TCRdb's table, derived via immunoSEQ multiplex PCR, lists solely in-frame clones and lacks some. The sample shows some 160,000 clones, 77% of them seen only once. About this clone: Its specificity is not known.

This receptor was obtained from a woman aged 25-40 years in good health and CMV-seronegative. This sequence joins TRBV4-2 and TRBJ2-1; TRBD2 agrees at 13 bases. The source material was PBMCs. The CDR3 coding sequence is TGTGCCAGCAGCCAAACGCCGGGACTAGCGGGAAGTAATGAGCAGTTCTTC. Protein product: CASSQTPGLAGSNEQFF.